What follows describes a single T cell receptor beta chain. The antigen remains undetermined. CDR1 and CDR2 from the germline V gene are SGHDT and YYEEEE. The V end lost 0 bases, the J end lost 1 base, and 10 bases lay between the germline ends. This CDR3 has 15 amino acids. TCRdb's table, derived via immunoSEQ multiplex PCR, lists solely in-frame clones and lacks some. This table has more than 85,000 clones, almost 90% appearing once. Pooled in the analysis were second doses at about 4 or about 12 weeks. This sample stems from a study of T cell responses to AZD1222 COVID-19 vaccine. Study-wide points: White British donors predominated, females outnumbered males, and clonal diversity was possibly underestimated.

This material consisted of peripheral blood, taken 28 days after the second AZD1222 dose. The receptor was derived from an adult who received the AZD1222 COVID-19 vaccine. This sequence joins TRBV5-6 and TRBJ2-5; D may be TRBD2 (6 bases). The CDR3 DNA is TGTGCCAGCAGCTTGGTCGGAGGGGTCCAAGAGACCCAGTACTTC. Its protein is CASSLVGGVQETQYF.